This TCR beta chain was identified in a study of beta chain features in type 1 diabetes. Findings and limits, study-wide: Shorter TCRB CDR3s, moderately but significantly so, were found in Type 1 diabetes patients in all four CD4+ subsets. Cells expressing TCR highly could be over-represented by cDNA sequencing.

Concerning this clone: Its specificity is not known.

Expressed TCRB transcripts were sequenced after all isolated RNA was converted to cDNA. Repertoires were generated with immunoSEQ multiplex PCR, while TCRdb's copy carries only in-frame clones and drops some. This table holds roughly 150,000 clones, approximately 10% found once. Researchers reported sorting CD4+ naive, central memory, regulatory and stem cell-like memory cells via CD45RO/CCR7/CD25/CD127/CD95/CD27. Sequenced sample: central memory CD4+ T cells from blood. The clonotype originates from a young man with type 1 diabetes.

In DNA, the CDR3 is TGTGCCAGCCGGGCTAGCGGGAGTCGGGCCATTCAGTACTTC. Protein: CASRASGSRAIQYF. This chain uses TRBV25-1 with TRBJ2-4; 10 bases agree with TRBD2. Per germline, CDR1 MGHDK and CDR2 SYGVNS. The CDR3 loop spans 14 amino acids. V was pared by 8 bases and J by 9 bases, with 10 bases of the junction left unmatched.